This is a list of T cell receptor beta chains from one sample in a study of OX40 agonist ivuxolimab in advanced cancers. Some clones are missing from TCRdb's copy, which holds only in-frame ones; the method was immunoSEQ multiplex PCR. Among 55,000 to 65,000 clones listed, around 90% were seen once. The sequenced sample was CD4+ or CD8+ T cells sorted from blood, obtained in a trial of the OX40 agonist ivuxolimab. These receptor sequences come from an adult with an advanced solid tumor such as melanoma, head and neck, liver or kidney cancer. Each CDR3 is given without its conserved first and last residue.

ASSLAQGAGYGYT	TRBV7-9	TRBJ1-2
ASSAAAGLPSGIQY	TRBV10-1	TRBJ2-4
ASSLGAAGGSSYNEQF	TRBV11-3	TRBJ2-1
ASAGQKNTEAF	TRBV10-2	TRBJ1-1
ASSEGQGLNTEAF	TRBV6-1	TRBJ1-1
ASSRVGGAGADTQY	TRBV7-2	TRBJ2-3
AWRGTPGHEQY	TRBV30	TRBJ2-7
ASSKAPDRVVYGYT	TRBV21-1	TRBJ1-2
ASSYYPLQGNQPQH	TRBV6-5	TRBJ1-5
ASSIPAGAVRGYT	TRBV19	TRBJ1-2
ASSYSALNYGYT	TRBV6-5	TRBJ1-2
ASSPPRGGTDTQY	TRBV18	TRBJ2-3
ASSLGTGEKTQY	TRBV5-1	TRBJ2-5
ASSLRSAGTNTGELF	TRBV7-6	TRBJ2-2
ASSQRWDGVTDTQY	TRBV14	TRBJ2-3
ASNGGPYNEQF	TRBV6-6	TRBJ2-1
ACTDGQLNYGYT	TRBV30	TRBJ1-2
ASSLLGGFYGYT	TRBV11-3	TRBJ1-2
ASSFGTSGISTDTQY	TRBV7-9	TRBJ2-3
ASSVASHSEGEQF	TRBV9	TRBJ2-1
ASSQDSGLAAVTDTQY	TRBV4-1	TRBJ2-3
ASSQETGAYEQY	TRBV21-1	TRBJ2-7
ASSPSNAESRKNEQF	TRBV19	TRBJ2-1
ASSLGAFGNQPQH	TRBV7-9	TRBJ1-5
ASTSTGNTDTQY	TRBV11-3	TRBJ2-3
ASSLKAYGRAKNIQY	TRBV11-1	TRBJ2-4
ASEGFLGNTIY	TRBV7-9	TRBJ1-3
ASSLDSNTEAF	TRBV7-2	TRBJ1-1
ASSRFSGLVQF	TRBV7-9	TRBJ2-1
ASARTATNEKLF	TRBV6-5	TRBJ1-4
ASSESSGLAAQGTQY	TRBV2	TRBJ2-5
ASSSTGVGEQY	TRBV19	TRBJ2-7
ASSLSSGGYNEQF	TRBV18	TRBJ2-1
SVDITDTQY	TRBV29-1	TRBJ2-3
ASSQEGQGKSPLH	TRBV4-1	TRBJ1-6
ASSTTPGGSQPQH	TRBV19	TRBJ1-5
ASSPQGDSSYEQY	TRBV7-2	TRBJ2-7